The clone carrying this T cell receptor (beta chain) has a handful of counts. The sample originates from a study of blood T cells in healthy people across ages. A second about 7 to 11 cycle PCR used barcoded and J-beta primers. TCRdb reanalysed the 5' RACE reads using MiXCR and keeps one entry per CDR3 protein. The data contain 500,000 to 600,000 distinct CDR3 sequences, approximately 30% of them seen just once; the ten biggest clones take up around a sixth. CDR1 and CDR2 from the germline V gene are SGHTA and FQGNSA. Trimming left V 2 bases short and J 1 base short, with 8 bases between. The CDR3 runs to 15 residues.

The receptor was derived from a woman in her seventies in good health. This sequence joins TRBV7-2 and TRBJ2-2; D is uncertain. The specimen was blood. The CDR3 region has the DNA TGTGCCAGCAGCTTACACTACCGGAACACCGGGGAGCTGTTTTTT. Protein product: CASSLHYRNTGELFF.